These 6 T cell receptor beta chains originate from one sample sequenced in a study of blood T cell repertoires in COVID-19. The protocol was immunoSEQ multiplex PCR, while the TCRdb copy is restricted to in-frame clones and leaves out a portion. The table lists some 52,000 clones, roughly nine tenths of them singletons, with around a sixth in the top ten. Sample: peripheral blood. The source of these receptors is a human donor with active COVID-19. The donor label of this sample is uncertain.

V usage is TRBV6-6 and J usage is TRBJ1-5; 7 bases map to TRBD1. J gave up 5 bases and V 8 bases, and 6 bases lay outside the gene matches. Germline lookup yields CDR1 MNHNY and CDR2 SVGAGI (reference sequence). The CDR3 runs to 13 residues. The CDR3: CASQGQVHQPQHF. CDR3 DNA sequence: TGTGCCAGCCAAGGACAGGTACATCAGCCCCAGCATTTT.

This chain joins TRBV3-1 (or the pseudogene TRBV3-2) and TRBJ2-1, with 8 bases matching TRBD1. V gave up 1 base and J gave up 3 bases; unmatched junction bases: 8. The CDR3 is made up of 17 amino acids. The germline gives CDR1 LGHDT, CDR2 YNNKEL (reference sequence). The CDR3: CASSQATGQGHYNEQFF. The CDR3, as DNA: TGTGCCAGCAGCCAAGCCACCGGACAGGGACACTACAATGAGCAGTTCTTC.

Comment on this clone: A read error may produce the germline difference seen at one junction end. This chain links TRBV7-2 with TRBJ1-1, with 7 bases that match TRBD1. This CDR3 region has 15 residues. Germline lookup yields CDR1 SGHTA and CDR2 FQGNSA. CDR3 protein: CASSLPATGQQFFYF. The CDR3 nucleotides are TGTGCCAGCAGCTTACCAGCTACGGGACAGCAATTTTTCTATTTT. The full variable domain, its missing parts supplied by reference TRBV7-2 and TRBJ1-1, is GAGVSQSPSNKVTEKGKDVELRCDPISGHTALYWYRQSLGQGLEFLIYFQGNSAPDKSGLPSDRFSAERTGGSVSTLTIQRTQQEDSAVYLCASSLPATGQQFFYFGQGTRLTVV.

V gene TRBV15 combines with J gene TRBJ1-2; the D is unclear. The V and J ends lost 7 bases and 4 bases respectively, with 16 bases between them. There are 14 residues in the CDR3. Per the germline V gene, CDR1 is LNHNV and CDR2 is YYDKDF (reference sequence). The CDR3 bases are TGTGCCACCACAAAATCCACGGAGACCTATGGCTACACCTTC. It is translated as CATTKSTETYGYTF.

This sequence joins TRBV20-1 and TRBJ2-2; tentatively, D is TRBD2 (6 bases). Germline CDR1 is DFQATT and CDR2 is SNEGSKA (reference sequence). V was trimmed by 3 bases and J by 5 bases, leaving 19 bases between them. The CDR3 sequence is 16 residues long. As DNA, the CDR3 is TGCAGTGCTAGTACCCCTCCTCCGCGGGGTACCGGGGAGCTGTTTTTT. It translates to CSASTPPPRGTGELFF.

This chain uses TRBV19 with TRBJ1-6; no definite D call. Trimming pared 6 bases from V and 4 bases from J, leaving 16 bases between. Germline CDR1 and CDR2: LNHDA and SQIVND (reference sequence). This CDR3 spans 16 amino acids. The CDR3 loop reads CASRRRGQGYNSPLHF. DNA of the CDR3: TGTGCCAGTAGGCGACGAGGGCAAGGATATAATTCACCCCTCCACTTT.